Included here is one T cell receptor beta chain sequence, with context. This clonotype was observed many times. No cognate antigen has been identified for it. No quality values exist for individual bases; no much larger clone is one base distant. All patients had node-negative disease on CT and PET/CT, and none had a history of other malignancies or prior chemotherapy or radiotherapy. Approximately 6 milliliters of peripheral venous blood were drawn into EDTA tubes at each of two time points. Ficoll-Paque Plus density-gradient centrifugation was used to isolate PBMCs. Right after collection, samples were placed at -80 degrees C and kept there until analysis. This sample is drawn from a study of prognosis after radiotherapy for stage I lung cancer listed by TCRdb under 2021. Regarding the research as a whole: Over 15 stage I NSCLC patients were enrolled in Nanjing, China, between 2018 and 2019. Concurrent therapy was not administered to any patient alongside SBRT. A total of about 40 blood samples from approximately 20 patients were sequenced, with one sample obtained before and one obtained after SBRT for each patient. There were around 15 patients with newly diagnosed primary stage I lung tumors and about five patients with oligometastatic NSCLC after surgical resection of the primary tumor. The cohort included under 15 men and about six women, with a median age of approximately 73 years and a range of about 53 to 84 years. This study profiled peripheral blood TCR beta repertoires from stage I NSCLC patients before and after stereotactic body radiotherapy and linked the repertoires to distant failure. Squamous cell carcinoma histology was identified in 6 to 8 patients, and adenocarcinoma histology was identified in more than ten patients. SBRT was delivered in 3 to 5 fractions with a biologically effective dose of at least 100 Gy, and image-guided IMRT or VMAT was used for delivery. Distant metastases were developed by four of the 19 patients after SBRT, at a median of roughly 7 months, whereas no significant progression was observed in the other 15 patients. All patients were considered medically inoperable, owing to comorbidities in some 11 and refusal of surgery in several. The paper's findings and limits, for the study overall: The study was limited by the small cohort and short follow-up, and independent validation of the study findings is required. No adjustment for multiple comparisons was applied to any of the reported P values. After SBRT, the count of unique TCR clones dropped from a median of roughly 10,000 beforehand to roughly 7,000 afterward (Wilcoxon paired P=0.011). Post-SBRT Shannon entropy and its change from baseline were lower in patients who developed distant metastases; baseline Shannon entropy was not associated with metastases. TRBV and TRBJ usage frequencies reportedly differed by metastasis status, in two V genes at baseline and in fewer than ten V and two J genes after SBRT. Whether the expanded TCR clones were tumor-specific was not determined.

Its CDR3 holds 13 amino acids, cysteine through phenylalanine. Just CDR3 DNA is preserved here, 39 bases in frame from base 1. Deletion took 1 base off V and 0 bases off J, with a span of 3 bases between the germline ends. Sequences SEHNR (CDR1) and FQNEAQ (CDR2) are obtained from the germline V gene (reference sequence). Two rounds of multiplex PCR on genomic DNA were used to amplify the TCR beta CDR3 region. In the first round of PCR, primers specific to each TRBV and TRBJ gene were used, and the primer sequences are filed in Chinese patent CN105087789A. Universal primers were used in the second PCR round. The Roche High Pure PCR Template Preparation Kit was used to extract genomic DNA from the frozen PBMCs. The libraries underwent paired-end sequencing with 151 bp reads on an Illumina HiSeq 3000. Concerning the study's data processing: CutAdapt was used to discard raw reads that did not contain the multiplex PCR primer sequences. Using PEAR, the high-quality paired reads were merged into contigs. TRB V, D and J gene segments were assigned to each contig with MiXCR by alignment to reference sequences. To remove sequencing errors, CDR3 sequences were clustered according to base quality and sequence similarity. Diversity was measured as Shannon entropy normalized by the natural log of productive TCR sequence number. Clonality was defined as one minus Shannon entropy divided by the natural log of the number of unique clonotypes. The Youden index of ROC curves was used to select progression-free survival cut-offs for repertoire metrics, and analyses were performed in R 3.5.3. The public sequencing data were trimmed at Q25 with fastp and processed into clonotypes with MiXCR by TCRdb, which kept only in-frame beta chains. Rows with one shared CDR3 protein collapse into an entry with the most common genes and DNA. These V and J calls derive from TCRdb rather than the authors' analysis. The sample profile shows 11,000 or so distinct CDR3 sequences; 30% to 40% of them were found once. Roughly 50% of the sample goes to the ten largest clones.

The sequence came from a donor over 45 with non-small cell lung cancer. The sequence joins TRBV7-9 to TRBJ1-1; the D gene cannot be resolved reliably. This specimen consisted of PBMCs, obtained before or after stereotactic body radiation therapy (not recorded which). The DNA sequence is given as TGTGCCAGCAGCTTAGAAGTGAACACTGAAGCTTTCTTT. It codes for CASSLEVNTEAFF. Supplemented by the reference TRBV7-9 and TRBJ1-1 proteins around the CDR3, the complete variable domain is DTGVSQNPRHKITKRGQNVTFRCDPISEHNRLYWYRQTLGQGPEFLTYFQNEAQLEKSRLLSDRFSAERPKGSFSTLEIQRTEQGDSAMYLCASSLEVNTEAFFGQGTRLTVV.